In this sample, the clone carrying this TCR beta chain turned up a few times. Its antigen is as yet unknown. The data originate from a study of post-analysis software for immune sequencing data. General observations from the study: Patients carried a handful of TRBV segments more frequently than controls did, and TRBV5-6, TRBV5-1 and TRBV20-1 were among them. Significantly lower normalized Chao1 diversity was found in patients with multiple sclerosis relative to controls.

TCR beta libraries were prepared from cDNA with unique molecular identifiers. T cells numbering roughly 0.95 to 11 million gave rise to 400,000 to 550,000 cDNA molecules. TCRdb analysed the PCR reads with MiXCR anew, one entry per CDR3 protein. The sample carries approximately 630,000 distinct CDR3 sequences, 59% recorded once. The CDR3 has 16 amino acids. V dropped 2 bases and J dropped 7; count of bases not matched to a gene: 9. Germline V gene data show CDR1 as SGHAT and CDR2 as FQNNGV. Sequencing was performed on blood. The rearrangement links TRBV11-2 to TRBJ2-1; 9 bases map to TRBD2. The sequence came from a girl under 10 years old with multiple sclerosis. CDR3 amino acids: CASSLYSGRRWNEQFF. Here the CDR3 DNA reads TGTGCCAGCAGCTTATACAGCGGGAGGAGATGGAATGAGCAGTTCTTC. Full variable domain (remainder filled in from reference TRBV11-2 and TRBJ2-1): EAGVAQSPRYKIIEKRQSVAFWCNPISGHATLYWYQQILGQGPKLLIQFQNNGVVDDSQLPKDRFSAERLKGVDSTLKIQPAKLEDSAVYLCASSLYSGRRWNEQFFGPGTRLTVL.